These T cell receptor beta chains were read from a single sample in a study of blood T cell repertoires in COVID-19. Sequenced by immunoSEQ multiplex PCR; TCRdb stores in-frame clones only, minus some. The data show some 300,000 clones, with around four fifths seen just once and over 3.5% held by the top ten. Input material: peripheral blood. These receptor sequences come from a woman between 50 and 59 years old with active or convalescent COVID-19. Each CDR3 is given without its conserved first and last residue. Clone size appears in some rows only: once, few, many, or a class for an expanded clone.

>TRBV29-1|-
SVFWAGGATAF
>TRBV28|-
ASSGIETGNTIY
>TRBV5-1|-
ASSSRGTGTTGEKLF
>TRBV5-5|-
ASSIGLAEETQY
>TRBV24-1|-
ATSPSGRDGNQPQH
>TRBV2|-
ASSEARHRNQPQH
>TRBV5-4|-
ASSPTAFGRTTISYEQY
>TRBV19|once
ASSPPGLAGVIISYNEQF
>TRBV4-1|-
ASSRGSGSYSNQPQH
>TRBV19|once
ASSIPGTAHYEQY
>TRBV12-3/TRBV12-4|few
ASSEVTEAF
>TRBV5-4|-
ASSLDSYNEQF
>TRBV5-5|once
ASSFRTGWNTIY
>TRBV27|-
ASSLFWEGHFTAEQF
>TRBV7-2|-
ASSSVAGVGETQY
>TRBV29-1|-
SVGTGKEGEQF
>TRBV7-9|once
ASSLGQGDGYT
>TRBV5-1|-
ASSWGQDDQPQH
>TRBV1|-
TSSQNWGRYSGSSNTGELF
>TRBV7-6|once
ASSLITSYNSPLH
>TRBV5-1|many
ASSLAAGPGTGELF
>TRBV5-1|once
ASSWGRVAVNEQF
>TRBV7-9|few
ASSLGSRGNYNEQF
>TRBV6-6|-
ASSYSTSGGHNEQF
>TRBV7-9|few
ASSQDGGGNYGYT
>TRBV23-1|-
ASSHLGTD
>TRBV5-1|-
ASSGSGSSYNEQF
>TRBV30|-
AWSPQGLSYEQF
>TRBV6-2/TRBV6-3|-
ASSYGEPGVYEQY
>TRBV7-8|-
ASSPLEGVLGEQY
>TRBV6-1|-
ASSERASYEQY
>TRBV27|-
ASILLGGRQNEQF
>TRBV29-1|-
RGRRGAGGAQETQY
>TRBV27|once
ASRPFASGNQPQH
>TRBV7-9|-
ASSDRDRGAPDPTHEQF
>TRBV7-4|-
ARTAGGGSGTQY
>TRBV2|-
AGTGVEDTQY
>TRBV6-5|-
ASITQRGYSEQY
>TRBV7-8|-
ASSLAGTGLSGNTIY
>TRBV5-6|-
ASSLSPSGDNEQF
>TRBV7-9|-
ASSQHDRGNYGYT
>TRBV4-1|-
ASSHSGLNPIMRGYT
>TRBV7-2|once
ASSFSIAGGRYEQY
>TRBV24-1|-
ATGTSGSYEQY
>TRBV7-2|-
ASSSTGLRAGPQH
>TRBV10-3|-
AISGGWAAT
>TRBV6-4|-
ARYWEETQY
>TRBV7-9|-
ASSLGGREDTQY
>TRBV6-6|-
ASSYLSGFLNTEAF
>TRBV7-6|many
ASSLTGDGELF
>TRBV2|-
ASSLRGAGELF
>TRBV5-1|-
ASRLGGSEAGYT
>TRBV3-1/TRBV3-2|-
ASSFRLAGAKNIQY
>TRBV5-4|-
ASSPDSFGGYT